This T cell receptor beta chain was captured by sequencing in a study of blood T cell repertoires in COVID-19. Overall study context: Samples taken during acute and convalescent COVID-19 were collected in the United States, Italy and Spain. T cells, B-cell-depleted T cells, or PBMCs provided the cDNA or gDNA that served as material.

In the authors' workflow: Amplification of reference gene primers provided the estimated nucleated cell counts. TCRdb's table, derived via immunoSEQ multiplex PCR, lists solely in-frame clones and lacks some. The V and J calls and clone size come from that table; D and trimming were worked out from the DNA. The sample lists tens of thousands of clones; 79% were seen once. The sample consisted of peripheral blood. The TCR sequence derives from a man aged 55 to 70 with active or convalescent COVID-19.

The CDR3 here is CASLSGGLGTQYF. The DNA of the CDR3 is TGTGCCAGCTTGAGTGGGGGCCTTGGGACCCAGTACTTC. The chain recombines TRBV3-1 (or the pseudogene TRBV3-2) with TRBJ2-5, with D possibly matching TRBD1 (6 bases). There are 13 residues in the CDR3. CDR1 LGHDT and CDR2 YNNKEL come from the germline V gene (reference sequence). With 8 bases removed from V and 7 bases from J, the gap between germline ends came to 17 bases.